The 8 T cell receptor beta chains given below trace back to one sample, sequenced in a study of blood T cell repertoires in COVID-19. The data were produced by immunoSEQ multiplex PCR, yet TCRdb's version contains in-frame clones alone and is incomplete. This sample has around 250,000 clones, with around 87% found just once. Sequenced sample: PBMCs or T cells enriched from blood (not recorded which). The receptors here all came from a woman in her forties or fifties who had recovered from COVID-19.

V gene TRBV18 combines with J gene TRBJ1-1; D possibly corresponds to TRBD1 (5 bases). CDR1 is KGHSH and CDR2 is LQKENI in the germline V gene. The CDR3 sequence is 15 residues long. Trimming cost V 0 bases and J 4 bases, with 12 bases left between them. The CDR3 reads CASSPPGLTGTEAFF. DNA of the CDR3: TGTGCCAGCTCACCACCGGGACTCACGGGCACTGAAGCTTTCTTT. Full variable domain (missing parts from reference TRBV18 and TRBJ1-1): NAGVMQNPRHLVRRRGQEARLRCSPMKGHSHVYWYRQLPEEGLKFMVYLQKENIIDESGMPKERFSAEFPKEGPSILRIQQVVRGDSAAYFCASSPPGLTGTEAFFGQGTRLTVV.

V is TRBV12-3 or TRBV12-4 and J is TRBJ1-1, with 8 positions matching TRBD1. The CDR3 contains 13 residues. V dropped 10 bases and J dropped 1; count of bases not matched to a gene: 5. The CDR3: CATKGTGNTEAFF. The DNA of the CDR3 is TGTGCCACCAAAGGGACAGGGAACACTGAAGCTTTCTTT.

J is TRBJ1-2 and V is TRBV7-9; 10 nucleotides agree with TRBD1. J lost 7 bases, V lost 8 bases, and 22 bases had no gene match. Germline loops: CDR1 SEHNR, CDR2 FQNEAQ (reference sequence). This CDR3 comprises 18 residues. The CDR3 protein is CASLIRGQGTWHACGYTF. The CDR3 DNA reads TGTGCCAGCCTTATAAGGGGACAGGGGACTTGGCATGCGTGTGGCTACACCTTC.

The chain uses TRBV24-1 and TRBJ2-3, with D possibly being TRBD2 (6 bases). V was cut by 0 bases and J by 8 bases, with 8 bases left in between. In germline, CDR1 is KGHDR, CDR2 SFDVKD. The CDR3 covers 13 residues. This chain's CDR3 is CATSDLLGSTQYF. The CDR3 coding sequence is TGTGCCACCAGTGATTTGCTCGGGAGTACGCAGTATTTT.

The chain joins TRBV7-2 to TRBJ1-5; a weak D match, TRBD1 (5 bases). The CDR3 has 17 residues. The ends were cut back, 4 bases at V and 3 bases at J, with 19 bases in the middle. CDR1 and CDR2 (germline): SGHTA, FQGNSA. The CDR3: CASSSPRRRVNNQPQHF. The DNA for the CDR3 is TGTGCCAGCAGCTCTCCGCGGCGCAGGGTCAACAATCAGCCCCAGCATTTT.

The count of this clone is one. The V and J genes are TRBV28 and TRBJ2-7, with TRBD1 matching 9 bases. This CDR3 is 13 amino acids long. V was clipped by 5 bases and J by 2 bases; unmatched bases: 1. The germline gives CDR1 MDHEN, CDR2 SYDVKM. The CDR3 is CASSRDRAYEQYF. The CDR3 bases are TGTGCCAGCAGTAGGGACAGGGCCTACGAGCAGTACTTC.

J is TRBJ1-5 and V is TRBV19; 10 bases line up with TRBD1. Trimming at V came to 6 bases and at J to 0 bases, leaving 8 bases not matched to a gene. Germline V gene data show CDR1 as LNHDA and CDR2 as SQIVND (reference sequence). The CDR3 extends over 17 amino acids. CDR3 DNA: TGTGCCAGTAGGGACAGGGGGTCTGCCTATAGCAATCAGCCCCAGCATTTT. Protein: CASRDRGSAYSNQPQHF.

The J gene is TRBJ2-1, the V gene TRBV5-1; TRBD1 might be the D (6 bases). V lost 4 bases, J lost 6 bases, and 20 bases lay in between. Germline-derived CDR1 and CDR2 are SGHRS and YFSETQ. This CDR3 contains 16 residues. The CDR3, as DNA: TGCGCCAGCAGCATACGAACAGGGTTAGACTCCAATGAGCAGTTCTTC. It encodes CASSIRTGLDSNEQFF. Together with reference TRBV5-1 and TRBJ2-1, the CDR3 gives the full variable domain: KAGVTQTPRYLIKTRGQQVTLSCSPISGHRSVSWYQQTPGQGLQFLFEYFSETQRNKGNFPGRFSGRQFSNSRSEMNVSTLELGDSALYLCASSIRTGLDSNEQFFGPGTRLTVL.